The sequence of this T cell receptor (beta chain) was determined in a study of CD8+CD57+ T cells in acquired aplastic anemia. Previously, flow cytometry had revealed CD8+CD57+ cell expansion in the patients chosen for sequencing. The template used for profiling TCR beta VDJ and CDR3 was genomic DNA. TCRdb processed the reads anew with MiXCR; each CDR3 protein has one entry. The top ten hold roughly 0.89% of the sample, which has around 500,000 distinct CDR3 sequences, approximately 33% seen once. This CDR3 has 14 residues. CDR1 is LGHNA and CDR2 is YNFKEQ in the germline V gene. Trimming took off 2 bases at V and 7 bases at J, with 12 bases between the two ends. This clonotype was detected many times.

V usage is TRBV4-2 and J usage is TRBJ1-5; D is unresolved. The clonotype originates from a human donor with aplastic anemia. The sample taken for sequencing was sorted CD4+, CD8+, or CD8+CD57+ T cells (not recorded which) from PBMCs. The chain's CDR3 is CASSQIRVEQPQHF. Here the CDR3 DNA reads TGTGCCAGCAGCCAAATAAGGGTTGAGCAGCCCCAGCATTTT.